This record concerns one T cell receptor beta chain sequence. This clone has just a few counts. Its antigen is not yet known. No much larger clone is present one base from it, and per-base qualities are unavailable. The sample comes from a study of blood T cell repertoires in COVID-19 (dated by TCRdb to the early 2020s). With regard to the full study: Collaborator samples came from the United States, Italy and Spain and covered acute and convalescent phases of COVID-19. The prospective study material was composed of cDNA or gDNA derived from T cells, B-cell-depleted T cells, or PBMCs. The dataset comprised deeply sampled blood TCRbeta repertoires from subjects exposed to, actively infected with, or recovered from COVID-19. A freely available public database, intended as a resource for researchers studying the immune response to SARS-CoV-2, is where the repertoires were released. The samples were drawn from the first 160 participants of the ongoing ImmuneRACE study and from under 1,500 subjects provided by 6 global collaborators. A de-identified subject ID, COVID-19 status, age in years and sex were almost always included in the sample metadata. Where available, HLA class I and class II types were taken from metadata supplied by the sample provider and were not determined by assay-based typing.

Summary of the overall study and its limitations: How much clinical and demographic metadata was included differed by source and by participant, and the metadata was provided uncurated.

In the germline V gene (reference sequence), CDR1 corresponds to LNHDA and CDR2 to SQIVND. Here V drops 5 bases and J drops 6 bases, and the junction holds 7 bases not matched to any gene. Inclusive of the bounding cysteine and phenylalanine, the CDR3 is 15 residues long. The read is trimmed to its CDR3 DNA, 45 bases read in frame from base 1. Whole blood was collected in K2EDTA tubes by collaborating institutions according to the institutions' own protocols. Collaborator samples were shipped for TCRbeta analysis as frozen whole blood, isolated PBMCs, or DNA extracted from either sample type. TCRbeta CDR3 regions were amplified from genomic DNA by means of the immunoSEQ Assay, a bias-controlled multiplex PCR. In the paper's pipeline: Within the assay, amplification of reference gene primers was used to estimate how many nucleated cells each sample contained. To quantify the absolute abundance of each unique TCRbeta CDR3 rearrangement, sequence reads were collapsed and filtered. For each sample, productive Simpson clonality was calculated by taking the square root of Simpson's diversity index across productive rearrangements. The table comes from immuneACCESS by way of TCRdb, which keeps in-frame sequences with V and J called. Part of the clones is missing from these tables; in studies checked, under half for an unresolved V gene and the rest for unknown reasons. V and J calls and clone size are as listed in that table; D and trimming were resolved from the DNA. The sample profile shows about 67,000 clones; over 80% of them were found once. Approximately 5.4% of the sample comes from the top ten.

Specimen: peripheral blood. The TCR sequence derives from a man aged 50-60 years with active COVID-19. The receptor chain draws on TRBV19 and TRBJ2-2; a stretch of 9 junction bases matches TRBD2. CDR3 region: CASSLGLAFPGELFF. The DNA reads TGTGCCAGTAGTCTCGGACTAGCGTTTCCCGGGGAGCTGTTTTTT.